What follows are 15 T cell receptor beta chains derived from one specimen sequenced in a study of shared clonotypes between healthy human individuals. Some clones are missing from TCRdb's copy, which holds only in-frame ones; the method was immunoSEQ multiplex PCR. The top ten hold approximately 2% of the sample, which has about 670,000 clones, about three quarters seen once. Sequenced material: memory CD4+ T cells sorted from blood. Subset indicated: CD45RA-negative fraction. These receptors were taken from a woman aged 30 to 39 in good health.

The chain recombines TRBV14 with TRBJ2-7; 15 nucleotides agree with TRBD2. Trimming took 5 bases from V and 7 from J; bases not matched to a gene: 6. This CDR3 region has 15 residues. From germline, CDR1 is SGHDN and CDR2 FVKESK. CDR3 sequence reads: CASSSTGLAGGEQYF. The CDR3, as DNA: TGTGCCAGCAGCTCTACGGGACTAGCGGGAGGAGAGCAGTACTTC.

The rearrangement links TRBV5-1 to TRBJ2-5, with D perhaps being TRBD1 or TRBD2 (5 bases each). Trimming pared 2 bases from V and 5 bases from J, leaving 13 bases between. Looked up from germline, CDR1 is SGHRS and CDR2 is YFSETQ. This CDR3 has 14 amino acids. CDR3 region: CASSFLRGRETQYF. For the CDR3, the DNA is TGCGCCAGCAGCTTCTTGAGGGGTCGCGAGACCCAGTACTTC.

The genes are TRBV19 and TRBJ2-2, with D perhaps being TRBD1 or TRBD2 (5 bases each). The germline V and J ends were trimmed by 3 bases and 7 bases, with 9 bases remaining between them. Germline loops: CDR1 LNHDA, CDR2 SQIVND (reference sequence). CDR3 length: 13 amino acids. Here the CDR3 reads CASSIFGGGELFF. As DNA, the CDR3 is TGTGCCAGTAGTATTTTTGGGGGCGGGGAGCTGTTTTTT.

V is TRBV6-5 and J is TRBJ2-3; 9 nucleotides align to TRBD1. Germline V gene lookup returns CDR1 MNHEY and CDR2 SVGAGI. There are 14 residues in the CDR3. Unmatched junction bases numbered 2, after V lost 5 bases and J lost 2 bases. The CDR3 spells CASSKQGATDTQYF. Written as DNA, the CDR3 is TGTGCCAGCAGTAAACAGGGGGCCACAGATACGCAGTATTTT.

V gene TRBV15 combines with J gene TRBJ2-5; D gene unclear. The CDR3 is 14 residues long. Germline CDR1 is LNHNV and CDR2 is YYDKDF (reference sequence). The V end was cut by 0 bases, the J end by 2 bases, with 7 bases between. For the CDR3, the DNA is TGTGCCACCAGCAGAGAACCAGGACAAGAGACCCAGTACTTC. Its protein is CATSREPGQETQYF.

The rearrangement joins TRBV14 to TRBJ2-2; the match to TRBD2 covers 14 bases. The CDR3 extends over 17 amino acids. Germline values: CDR1 SGHDN, CDR2 FVKESK. Trimming at V came to 5 bases and at J to 3 bases, leaving 5 bases not matched to a gene. The CDR3 sequence: CASSEPGLAGDTGELFF. Here the CDR3 DNA reads TGTGCCAGCAGCGAACCGGGACTAGCGGGAGACACCGGGGAGCTGTTTTTT. The variable domain in full, completed from reference TRBV14 and TRBJ2-2, reads EAGVTQFPSHSVIEKGQTVTLRCDPISGHDNLYWYRRVMGKEIKFLLHFVKESKQDESGMPNNRFLAERTGGTYSTLKVQPAELEDSGVYFCASSEPGLAGDTGELFFGEGSRLTVL.

The gene calls are TRBV28 and TRBJ1-4, with D possibly matching TRBD1 (6 bases). Trimming took 6 bases from V and 7 from J, leaving 15 bases between them. This CDR3 comprises 14 residues. Germline lookup yields CDR1 MDHEN and CDR2 SYDVKM. CDR3 loop: CASRPGQFGEKLFF. The CDR3, as DNA: TGTGCCAGCAGGCCCGGACAGTTCGGTGAAAAACTGTTTTTT.

The sample holds one count of this clone. CDR3 DNA sequence: TGTGCCAGCAGCTTACAGGGGGCGGTCGGGGAGCTGTTTTTT. Its translation: CASSLQGAVGELFF. This rearrangement joins TRBV7-3 to TRBJ2-2, with 8 bases fitting TRBD1. The CDR3 is 14 residues long. V was clipped by 2 bases and J by 7 bases; unmatched bases: 3. Germline CDR1 SGHTA, CDR2 FQGTGA.

This clone has just a few counts. CDR3 loop: CASSPLDGTLYEQYF. CDR3 bases: TGTGCCAGCTCACCCCTTGACGGGACTCTCTACGAGCAGTACTTC. The rearrangement links TRBV18 to TRBJ2-7, with D tentatively TRBD2 (6 bases). Germline loops: CDR1 KGHSH, CDR2 LQKENI. CDR3 length equals 15 residues. V lost 3 bases to trimming and J lost 3 bases, with 15 bases between them.

This clone was seen a few times. This chain uses TRBV2 with TRBJ1-2; 8 nucleotides agree with TRBD1. With V trimmed by 2 bases and J by 10 bases, 3 bases remained unmatched. Germline V gene data show CDR1 as SNHLY and CDR2 as FYNNEI. This CDR3 has 12 amino acids. CDR3 DNA sequence: TGTGCCAGCAGTGAAAGACAGGGGTACTACACCTTC. Translating gives CASSERQGYYTF.

The chain combines TRBV18 with TRBJ2-5, with D uncertain. The germline V gene encodes CDR1 KGHSH and CDR2 LQKENI. The V and J ends lost 6 bases and 0 bases respectively, with 11 bases between them. The CDR3 covers 14 residues. The CDR3 DNA reads TGTGCCAGCTCCACCTCTTTGAACCAAGAGACCCAGTACTTC. It codes for CASSTSLNQETQYF.

Concerning this clone: Within the sample, other DNA sequences also encode this same CDR3. The V and J genes are TRBV4-1 and TRBJ2-7; 10 bases line up with TRBD1. Germline lookup yields CDR1 MGHRA and CDR2 YSYEKL. J lost 4 bases, V lost 2 bases, and 5 bases had no gene match. The CDR3 extends over 15 amino acids. The DNA for the CDR3 is TGCGCCAGCAGCCAACCCGGGACAGGGGTGTACGAGCAGTACTTC. Translated: CASSQPGTGVYEQYF.

This clone was seen only a few times. V usage is TRBV11-3 and J usage is TRBJ2-5, with 13 bases lining up with TRBD2. Germline V gene lookup returns CDR1 SGHNT and CDR2 YENEEA. The CDR3 length is 15 residues. Losses at the gene ends were 5 bases for V and 3 bases for J; bases not matched to a gene: 3. CDR3 protein: CASSDGTSGEETQYF. The CDR3 DNA reads TGTGCCAGCAGCGATGGGACTAGCGGGGAAGAGACCCAGTACTTC.

The chain links TRBV11-3 to TRBJ2-1; 7 positions match TRBD2. Trimming at V came to 5 bases and at J to 7 bases, leaving 5 bases not matched to a gene. CDR1 and CDR2 from the germline V gene are SGHNT and YENEEA. The CDR3 has 13 amino acids. CDR3 sequence: CASSPIGGNEQFF. The DNA of the CDR3 is TGTGCCAGCAGCCCCATCGGGGGGAATGAGCAGTTCTTC.

The chain employs TRBV28 and TRBJ1-1, with D unclear. CDR1 and CDR2 from the germline V gene are MDHEN and SYDVKM. V was cut by 7 bases and J by 1 base, with 19 bases left in between. The CDR3 contains 16 residues. The CDR3 loop reads CASNLAAGRRNTEAFF. CDR3 sequence (DNA): TGTGCCAGCAACCTTGCCGCCGGCCGCAGGAACACTGAAGCTTTCTTT.